This TCR beta chain was retrieved from a study of beta chain features in type 1 diabetes. On this clone: Its antigen is not known.

Findings of the study overall: A pattern of fewer insertions and more deletions at VDJ junctions was seen in type 1 diabetes patients.

Investigators reverse transcribed all isolated RNA, so they sequenced expressed TCRB transcripts. Data came from immunoSEQ multiplex PCR; TCRdb stores just in-frame clones and leaves some out. The table has fewer than 650,000 clones, roughly 15% seen once. CDR3 length equals 17 residues. V lost 3 bases to trimming and J lost 5 bases; unmatched junction nucleotides: 12. Germline CDR1 is PRHDT and CDR2 is FYEKMQ (reference sequence). The V call is TRBV13, the J call TRBJ1-2, with 10 positions matching TRBD1. This TCR came from a man between 18 and 35 years old in good health. Sequenced input: naive CD4+ T cells from blood. The CDR3 is CASSFLTTRTGGYGYTF. As DNA, the CDR3 is TGTGCCAGCAGCTTCCTCACAACTCGGACAGGGGGGTATGGCTACACCTTC.